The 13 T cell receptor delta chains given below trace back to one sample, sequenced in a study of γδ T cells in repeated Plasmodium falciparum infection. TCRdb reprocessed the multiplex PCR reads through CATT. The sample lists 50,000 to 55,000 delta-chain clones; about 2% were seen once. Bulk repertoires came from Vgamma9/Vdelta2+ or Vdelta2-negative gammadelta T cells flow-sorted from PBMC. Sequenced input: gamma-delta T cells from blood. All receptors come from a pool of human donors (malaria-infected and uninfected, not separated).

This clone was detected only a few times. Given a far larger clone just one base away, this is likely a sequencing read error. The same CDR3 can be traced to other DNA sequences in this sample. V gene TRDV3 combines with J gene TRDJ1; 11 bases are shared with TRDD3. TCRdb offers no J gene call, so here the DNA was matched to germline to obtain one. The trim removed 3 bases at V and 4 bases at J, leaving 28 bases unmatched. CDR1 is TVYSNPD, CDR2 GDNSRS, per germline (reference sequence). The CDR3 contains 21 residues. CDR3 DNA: TGTGCCTTCCTTCCCTCCTCCTTCATACTGGGGGATATCGCGGGGAACGATAAACTCATCTTT. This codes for CAFLPSSFILGDIAGNDKLIF. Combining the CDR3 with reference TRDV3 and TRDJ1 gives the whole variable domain CDKVTQSSPDQTVASGSEVVLLCTYDTVYSNPDLFWYRIRPDYSFQFVFYGDNSRSEGADFTQGRFSVKHILTQKAFHLVISPVRTEDSATYYCAFLPSSFILGDIAGNDKLIFGKGTRVTVEP.

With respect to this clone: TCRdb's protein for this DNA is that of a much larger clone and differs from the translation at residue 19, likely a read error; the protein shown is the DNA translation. CDR3 sequence: CAFSFLRAYWGIRSYTDKPIF. The CDR3 region has the DNA TGTGCCTTTTCCTTCCTACGGGCATACTGGGGGATACGCTCGTACACCGATAAACCCATCTTT. For the V gene the call is TRDV3; the J gene has no call; the table's D call, TRDD3, was not checked against the DNA. CDR3 size: 21 residues. CDR1 and CDR2 from the germline V gene are TVYSNPD and GDNSRS (reference sequence).

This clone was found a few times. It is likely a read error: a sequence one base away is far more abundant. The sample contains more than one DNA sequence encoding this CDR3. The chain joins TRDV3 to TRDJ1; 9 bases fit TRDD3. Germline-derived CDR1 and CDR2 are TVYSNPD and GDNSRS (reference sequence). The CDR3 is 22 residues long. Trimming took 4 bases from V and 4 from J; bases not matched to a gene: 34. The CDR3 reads CACRRPSSKGLYWGTGYDKLIF. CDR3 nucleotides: TGTGCCTGTCGAAGGCCTTCATCAAAGGGCCTGTACTGGGGGACCGGATACGATAAACTCATCTTT.

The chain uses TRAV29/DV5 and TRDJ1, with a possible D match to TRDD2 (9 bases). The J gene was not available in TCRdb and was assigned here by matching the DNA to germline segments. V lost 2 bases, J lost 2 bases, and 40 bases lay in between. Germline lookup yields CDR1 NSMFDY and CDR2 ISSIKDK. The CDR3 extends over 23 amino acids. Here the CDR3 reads CAASFPSYDSPGWGIWPTDKLIF. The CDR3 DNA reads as TGTGCAGCAAGTTTCCCTTCCTACGACTCCCCGGGGTGGGGGATTTGGCCGACCGATAAACTCATCTTT.

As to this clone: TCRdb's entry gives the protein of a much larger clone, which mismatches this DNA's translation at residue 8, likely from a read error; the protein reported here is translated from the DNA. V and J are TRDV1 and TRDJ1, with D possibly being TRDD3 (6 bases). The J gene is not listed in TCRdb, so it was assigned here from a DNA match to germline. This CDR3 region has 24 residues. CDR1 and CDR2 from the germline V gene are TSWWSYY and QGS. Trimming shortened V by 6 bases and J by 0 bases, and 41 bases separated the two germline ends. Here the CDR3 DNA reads TGTGCTCTTGGAGACATGACACGCCCACTTCCCACGATGGGGATTCAACTTAACACCGATAAACTCATCTTT. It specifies CALGDMTRPLPTMGIQLNTDKLIF.

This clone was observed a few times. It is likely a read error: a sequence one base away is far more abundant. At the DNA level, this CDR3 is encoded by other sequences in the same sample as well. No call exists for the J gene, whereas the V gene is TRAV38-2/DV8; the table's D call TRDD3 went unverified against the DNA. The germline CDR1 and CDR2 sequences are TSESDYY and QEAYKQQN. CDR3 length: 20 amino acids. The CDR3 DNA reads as TGTGCTTATAAAGGGCCCCGCTACTGGGGGATCCTTCCCGATACCGATAAACTCATCTTC. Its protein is CAYKGPRYWGILPDTDKLIF.

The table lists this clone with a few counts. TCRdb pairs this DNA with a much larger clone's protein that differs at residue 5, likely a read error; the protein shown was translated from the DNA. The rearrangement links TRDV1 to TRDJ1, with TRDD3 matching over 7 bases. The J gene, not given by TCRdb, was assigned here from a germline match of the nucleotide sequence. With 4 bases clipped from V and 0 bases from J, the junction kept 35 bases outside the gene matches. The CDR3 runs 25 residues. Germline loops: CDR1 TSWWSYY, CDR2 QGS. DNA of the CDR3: TGTGCTCTTGGGGGACCCCTCCTCTTAGGGGGGATTCCCCCCCATCCTCTCTTGTACACCGATAAACTCATCTTT. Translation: CALGGPLLLGGIPPHPLLYTDKLIF.

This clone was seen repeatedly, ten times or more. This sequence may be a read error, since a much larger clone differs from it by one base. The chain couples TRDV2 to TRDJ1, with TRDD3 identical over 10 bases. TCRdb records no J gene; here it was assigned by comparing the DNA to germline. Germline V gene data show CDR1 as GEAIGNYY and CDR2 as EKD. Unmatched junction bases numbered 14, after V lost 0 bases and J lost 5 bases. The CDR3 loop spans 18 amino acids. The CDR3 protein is CACDTLPTGDTHADKLIF. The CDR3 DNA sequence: TGTGCCTGTGACACCCTTCCTACGGGGGATACGCATGCTGATAAACTCATCTTT.

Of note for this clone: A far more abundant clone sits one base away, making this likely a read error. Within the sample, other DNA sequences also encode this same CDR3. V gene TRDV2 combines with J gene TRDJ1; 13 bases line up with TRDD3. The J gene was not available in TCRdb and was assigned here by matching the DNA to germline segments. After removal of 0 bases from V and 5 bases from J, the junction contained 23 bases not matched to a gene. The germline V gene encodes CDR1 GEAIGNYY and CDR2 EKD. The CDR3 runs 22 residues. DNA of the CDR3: TGTGCCTGTGACACCGTCTTAACTGGGGGATACGCTAAGAAAAAGCATAGTGATAAACTCATCTTT. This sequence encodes CACDTVLTGGYAKKKHSDKLIF.

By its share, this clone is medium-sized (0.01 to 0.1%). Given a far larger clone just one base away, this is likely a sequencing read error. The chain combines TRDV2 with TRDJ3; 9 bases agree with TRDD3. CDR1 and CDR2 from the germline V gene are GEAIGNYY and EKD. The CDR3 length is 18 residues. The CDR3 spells CACDQLGDTSWDTRQVFF. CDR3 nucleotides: TGTGCCTGTGACCAACTGGGGGACACCTCCTGGGACACCCGACAGGTGTTTTTC.

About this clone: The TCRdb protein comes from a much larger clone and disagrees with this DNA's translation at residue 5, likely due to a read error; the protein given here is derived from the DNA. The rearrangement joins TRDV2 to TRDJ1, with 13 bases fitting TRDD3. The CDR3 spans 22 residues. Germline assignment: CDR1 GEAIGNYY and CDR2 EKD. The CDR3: CACDVITGGYGQTSQDTDKLIF. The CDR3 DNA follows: TGTGCCTGTGACGTTATAACTGGGGGATACGGACAAACCTCACAAGACACCGACAAACTCATCTTT.

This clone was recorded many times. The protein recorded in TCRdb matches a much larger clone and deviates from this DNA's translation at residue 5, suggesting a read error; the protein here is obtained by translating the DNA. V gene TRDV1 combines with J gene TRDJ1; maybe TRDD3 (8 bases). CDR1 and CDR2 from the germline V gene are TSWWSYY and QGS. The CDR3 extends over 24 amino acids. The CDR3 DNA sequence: TGTGCCCTGGGCGAATTCCTACTTCTCCCCTGGGGGACAAAAATCCCGAGGTACACCGATAAACTCATCTTT. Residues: CALGEFLLLPWGTKIPRYTDKLIF.

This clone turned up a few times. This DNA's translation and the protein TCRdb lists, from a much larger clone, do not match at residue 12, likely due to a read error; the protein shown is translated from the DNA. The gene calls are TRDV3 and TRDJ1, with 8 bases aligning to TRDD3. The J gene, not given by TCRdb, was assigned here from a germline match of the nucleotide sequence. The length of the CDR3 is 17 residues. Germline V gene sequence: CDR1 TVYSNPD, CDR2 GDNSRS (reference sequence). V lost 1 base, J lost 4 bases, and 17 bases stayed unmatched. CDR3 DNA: TGTGCCTTTAATGGTAATCCTGGGGGACTGTACATCGATAAACTCATCTTT. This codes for CAFNGNPGGLYIDKLIF.